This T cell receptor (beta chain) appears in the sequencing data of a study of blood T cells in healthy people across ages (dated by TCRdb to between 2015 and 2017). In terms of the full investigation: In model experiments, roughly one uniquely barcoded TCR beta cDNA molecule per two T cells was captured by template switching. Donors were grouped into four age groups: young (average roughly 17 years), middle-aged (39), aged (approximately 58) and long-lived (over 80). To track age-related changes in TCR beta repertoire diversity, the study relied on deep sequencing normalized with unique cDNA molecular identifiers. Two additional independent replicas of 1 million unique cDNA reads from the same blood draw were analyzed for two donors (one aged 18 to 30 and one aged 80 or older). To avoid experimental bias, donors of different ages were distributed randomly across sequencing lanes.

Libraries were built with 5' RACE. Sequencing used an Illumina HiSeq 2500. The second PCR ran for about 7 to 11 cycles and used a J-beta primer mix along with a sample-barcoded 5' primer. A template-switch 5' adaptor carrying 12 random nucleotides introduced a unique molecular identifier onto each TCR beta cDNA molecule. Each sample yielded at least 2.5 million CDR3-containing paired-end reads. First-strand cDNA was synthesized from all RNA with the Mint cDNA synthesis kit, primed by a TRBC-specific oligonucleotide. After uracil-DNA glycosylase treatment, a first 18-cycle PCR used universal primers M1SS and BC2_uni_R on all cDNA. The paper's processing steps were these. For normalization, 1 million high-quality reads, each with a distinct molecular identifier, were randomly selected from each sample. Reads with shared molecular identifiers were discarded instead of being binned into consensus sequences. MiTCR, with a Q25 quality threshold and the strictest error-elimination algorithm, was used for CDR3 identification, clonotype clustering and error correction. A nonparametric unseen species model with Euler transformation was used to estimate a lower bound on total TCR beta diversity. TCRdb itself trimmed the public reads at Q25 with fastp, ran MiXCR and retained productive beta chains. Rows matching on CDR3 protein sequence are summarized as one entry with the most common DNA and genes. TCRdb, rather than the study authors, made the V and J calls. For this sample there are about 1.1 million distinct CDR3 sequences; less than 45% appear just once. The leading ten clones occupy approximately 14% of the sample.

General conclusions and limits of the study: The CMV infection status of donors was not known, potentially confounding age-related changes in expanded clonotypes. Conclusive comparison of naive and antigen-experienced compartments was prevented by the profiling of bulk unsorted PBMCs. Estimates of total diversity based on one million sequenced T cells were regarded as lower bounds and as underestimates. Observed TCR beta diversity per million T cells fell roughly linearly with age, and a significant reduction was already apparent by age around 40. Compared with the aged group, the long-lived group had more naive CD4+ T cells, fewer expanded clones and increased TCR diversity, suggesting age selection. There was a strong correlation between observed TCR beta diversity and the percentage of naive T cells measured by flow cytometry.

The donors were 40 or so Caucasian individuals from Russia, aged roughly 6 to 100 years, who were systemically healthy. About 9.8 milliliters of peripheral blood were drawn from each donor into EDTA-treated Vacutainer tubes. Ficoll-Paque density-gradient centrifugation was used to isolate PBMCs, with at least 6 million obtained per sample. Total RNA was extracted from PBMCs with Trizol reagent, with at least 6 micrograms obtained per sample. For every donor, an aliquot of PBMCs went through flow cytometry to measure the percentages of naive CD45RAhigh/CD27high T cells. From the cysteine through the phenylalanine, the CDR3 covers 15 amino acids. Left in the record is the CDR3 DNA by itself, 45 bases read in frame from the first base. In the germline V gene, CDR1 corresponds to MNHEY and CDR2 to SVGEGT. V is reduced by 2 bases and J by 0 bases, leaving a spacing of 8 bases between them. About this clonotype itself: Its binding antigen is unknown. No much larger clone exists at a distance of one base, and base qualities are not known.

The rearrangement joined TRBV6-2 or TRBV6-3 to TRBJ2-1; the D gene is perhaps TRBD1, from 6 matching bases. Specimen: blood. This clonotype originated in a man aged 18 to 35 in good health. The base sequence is TGTGCCAGCAGTTACGGGACAATCTCCTACAATGAGCAGTTCTTC. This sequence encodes CASSYGTISYNEQFF.